The present entry profiles one TCR beta chain with its context. It is likely a read error, because the conserved phenylalanine at the end of the CDR3 is missing. The DNA is left out, because the CDR3 cannot be placed on it with certainty; the CDR3 is given as TCRdb lists it. This sample was included in a study of blood T cell repertoires in COVID-19. Study summary: Material from acute and convalescent COVID-19 was sourced from the United States, Italy and Spain. PBMCs, B-cell-depleted T cells, or T cells were the source of the cDNA or gDNA that made up the material.

Germline V gene sequence: CDR1 KGHDR, CDR2 SFDVKD. The CDR3 is 8 residues long, ends included. Enrolled during active infection, Seattle patients were then followed longitudinally. Original methodology: Amplifying reference gene primers gave estimates of nucleated cell counts. The method was immunoSEQ multiplex PCR; TCRdb's version includes in-frame clones alone and lacks a portion of them. D and trimming come from the DNA, and the V and J calls and clone size come from that table. The sample has some 350,000 clones, 80% to 90% seen once; the top ten hold around 3%. The chain carries TRBV24-1 and TRBJ2-7; the table names TRBD1, a call not compared with the DNA. The source is a woman in her 30s with COVID-19, enrolled during active disease. The sequencing input was peripheral blood. The CDR3 loop reads CATGVRRL.